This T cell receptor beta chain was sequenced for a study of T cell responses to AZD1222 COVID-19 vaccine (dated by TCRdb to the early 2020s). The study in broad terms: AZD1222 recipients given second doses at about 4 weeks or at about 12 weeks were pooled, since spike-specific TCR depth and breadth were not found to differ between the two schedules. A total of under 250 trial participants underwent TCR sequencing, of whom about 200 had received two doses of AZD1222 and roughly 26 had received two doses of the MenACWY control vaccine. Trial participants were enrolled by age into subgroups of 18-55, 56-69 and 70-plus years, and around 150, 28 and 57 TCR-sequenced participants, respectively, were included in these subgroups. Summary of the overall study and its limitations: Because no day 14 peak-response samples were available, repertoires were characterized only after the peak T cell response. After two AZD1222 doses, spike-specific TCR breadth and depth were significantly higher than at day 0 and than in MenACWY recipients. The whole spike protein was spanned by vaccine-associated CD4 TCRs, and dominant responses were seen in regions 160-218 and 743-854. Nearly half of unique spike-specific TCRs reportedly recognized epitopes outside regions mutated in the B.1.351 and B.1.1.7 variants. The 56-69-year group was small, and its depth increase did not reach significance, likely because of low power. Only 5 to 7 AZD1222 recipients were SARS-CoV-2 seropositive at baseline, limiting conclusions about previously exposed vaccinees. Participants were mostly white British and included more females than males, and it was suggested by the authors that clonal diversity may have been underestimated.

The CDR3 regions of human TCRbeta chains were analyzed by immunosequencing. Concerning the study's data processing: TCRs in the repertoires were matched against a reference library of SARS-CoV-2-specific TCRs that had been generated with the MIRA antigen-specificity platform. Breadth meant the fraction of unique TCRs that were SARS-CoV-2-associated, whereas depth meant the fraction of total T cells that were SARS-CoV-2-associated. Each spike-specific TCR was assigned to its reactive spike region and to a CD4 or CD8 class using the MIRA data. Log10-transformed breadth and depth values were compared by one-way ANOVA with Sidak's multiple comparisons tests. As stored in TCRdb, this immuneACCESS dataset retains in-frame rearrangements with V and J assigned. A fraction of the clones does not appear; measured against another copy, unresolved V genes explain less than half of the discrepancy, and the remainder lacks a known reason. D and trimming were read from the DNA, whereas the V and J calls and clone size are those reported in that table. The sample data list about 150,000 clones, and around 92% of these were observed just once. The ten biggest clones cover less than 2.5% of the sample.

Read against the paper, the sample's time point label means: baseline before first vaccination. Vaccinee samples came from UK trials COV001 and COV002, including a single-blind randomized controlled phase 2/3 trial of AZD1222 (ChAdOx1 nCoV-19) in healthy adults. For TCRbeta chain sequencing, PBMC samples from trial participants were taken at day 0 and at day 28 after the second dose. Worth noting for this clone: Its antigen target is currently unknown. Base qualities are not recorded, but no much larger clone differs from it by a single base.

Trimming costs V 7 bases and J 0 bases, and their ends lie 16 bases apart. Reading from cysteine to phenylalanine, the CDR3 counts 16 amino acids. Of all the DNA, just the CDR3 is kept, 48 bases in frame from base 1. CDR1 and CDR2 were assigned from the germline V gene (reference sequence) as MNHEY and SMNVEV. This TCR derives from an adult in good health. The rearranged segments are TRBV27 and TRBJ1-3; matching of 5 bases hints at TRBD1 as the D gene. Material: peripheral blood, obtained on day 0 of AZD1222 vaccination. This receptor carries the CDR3 CASTHGGSRSGNTIYF. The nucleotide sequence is TGTGCCAGCACCCATGGGGGATCTCGCTCTGGAAACACCATATATTTT.